A selection of T cell receptor beta chains follows, all from one sample in a study of neurological immune-mediated disorders. TCRdb re-analysed the 5' RACE reads in MiXCR, keeping a single row per CDR3 protein. The sample records 26,000 or so distinct CDR3 sequences, less than 8.5% being singletons. The sequencing input was PBMCs. The source is a woman between 45 and 65 years old in good health. Each CDR3 is given with its conserved first and last residue. D genes are given only for firm matches. Not all rows give a size; the values are once, few, many and, for expanded clones, a class.

>many|TRBV27|NA|TRBJ1-6
CASSFRDGNSPLHF
TGTGCCAGCAGTTTTCGGGACGGCAATTCACCCCTCCACTTT
>many|TRBV7-2|NA|TRBJ2-7
CASSLNGGGYYEQYF
TGTGCCAGCAGCTTAAATGGGGGAGGCTACTACGAGCAGTACTTC
>many|TRBV18|NA|TRBJ2-6
CASSPPVILSGANVLTF
TGTGCCAGCTCACCTCCAGTCATCCTCTCTGGGGCCAACGTCCTGACTTTC
>many|TRBV19|NA|TRBJ2-2
CASSIDLVRPFGELFF
TGTGCCAGTAGTATAGATCTTGTACGGCCGTTCGGGGAGCTGTTTTTT
>NA|TRBV6-5|NA|TRBJ1-6
CASKLQGGINSPLHF
TGTGCCAGCAAGTTACAGGGAGGGATAAATTCACCCCTCCACTTT
>many|TRBV5-1|TRBD2|TRBJ2-1
CASSFGLAGVNEQFF
TGCGCCAGCAGCTTCGGACTAGCGGGGGTCAATGAGCAGTTCTTC
>many|TRBV12-3/TRBV12-4|NA|TRBJ1-2
CASSKPGQFDGYTF
TGTGCCAGCAGCAAGCCTGGACAGTTTGATGGCTACACCTTC
>many|TRBV7-2|NA|TRBJ1-5
CASSLEWGSNQPQHF
TGTGCCAGCAGCTTAGAGTGGGGGAGCAATCAGCCCCAGCATTTT
>NA|TRBV11-3|NA|TRBJ2-3
CASSLQNTDTQYF
TGTGCCAGCAGCTTACAAAACACAGATACGCAGTATTTT
>many|TRBV28|NA|TRBJ2-7
CASSPAGRLGGQYF
TGTGCCAGCAGCCCAGCGGGCCGCCTCGGGGGGCAGTACTTC
>NA|TRBV5-6|NA|TRBJ2-1
CASSSPRLAVSYNEQFF
TGTGCCAGCAGCTCCCCCAGGTTAGCGGTCTCCTACAATGAGCAGTTCTTC
>many|TRBV5-1|TRBD1|TRBJ2-7
CASSSGQGYEQYF
TGCGCCAGCAGCTCGGGACAGGGATACGAGCAGTACTTC
>many|TRBV5-1|NA|TRBJ2-3
CASSGVIPGDTQYF
TGCGCCAGCAGCGGGGTAATCCCTGGGGATACGCAGTATTTT
>NA|TRBV5-1|NA|TRBJ2-1
CASSLELLSYNEQFF
TGCGCCAGCAGCTTGGAACTATTGTCCTACAATGAGCAGTTCTTC
>many|TRBV5-1|NA|TRBJ2-7
CASSYRGLEEQYF
TGCGCCAGCAGCTACCGGGGCCTTGAAGAGCAGTACTTC
>many|TRBV5-1|NA|TRBJ2-1
CASSLETGLYNEQFF
TGCGCCAGCAGCTTGGAAACAGGGCTGTACAATGAGCAGTTCTTC
>many|TRBV20-1|TRBD2|TRBJ2-2
CSAFSGGPTGELFF
TGCAGTGCTTTTAGCGGGGGACCAACCGGGGAGCTGTTTTTT
>medium-sized|TRBV2|NA|TRBJ2-1
CASTESTNQRYEQFF
TGTGCCAGCACCGAGTCGACTAATCAGAGGTATGAGCAGTTCTTC
>many|TRBV20-1|TRBD2|TRBJ2-1
CSVEGLAGGPIKYNEQFF
TGCAGTGTTGAGGGACTAGCGGGGGGGCCGATCAAGTACAATGAGCAGTTCTTC
>many|TRBV3-1|NA|TRBJ1-5
CASSQEGRGNQPQHF
TGTGCCAGCAGCCAAGAGGGACGGGGCAATCAGCCCCAGCATTTT
>many|TRBV5-6|NA|TRBJ2-3
CASSGTGASASTDTQYF
TGTGCCAGCAGCGGTACGGGGGCGAGTGCTAGCACAGATACGCAGTATTTT
>many|TRBV14|TRBD1|TRBJ2-2
CASSQDLGDRDSTGELFF
TGTGCCAGCAGCCAAGATCTCGGGGACAGGGATTCTACCGGGGAGCTGTTTTTT
>many|TRBV7-8|TRBD1|TRBJ2-7
CASRYRDSSYEQYF
TGTGCCAGCAGATACCGGGACAGCTCCTACGAGCAGTACTTC
>NA|TRBV5-4|TRBD2|TRBJ2-5
CASSFGSGQETQYF
TGTGCCAGCAGCTTCGGTAGCGGGCAAGAGACCCAGTACTTC
>many|TRBV11-3|NA|TRBJ2-1
CASSRGGTGPDEQFF
TGTGCCAGCAGCCGAGGGGGGACGGGTCCCGATGAGCAGTTCTTC
>many|TRBV7-9|NA|TRBJ1-1
CASFLVGDTEAFF
TGTGCCAGCTTTTTGGTGGGGGACACTGAAGCTTTCTTT
>many|TRBV7-2|TRBD2|TRBJ2-3
CASSLFSTSGNRVDTQYF
TGTGCCAGCAGCTTATTTTCGACTAGCGGGAATAGGGTAGATACGCAGTATTTT
>many|TRBV3-1|TRBD1|TRBJ2-5
CASSWTGGTQYF
TGTGCCAGCAGCTGGACAGGGGGGACCCAGTACTTC
>many|TRBV5-6|NA|TRBJ2-7
CASSPAPREREQYF
TGTGCCAGCAGCCCCGCCCCTAGGGAGCGAGAGCAGTACTTC
>medium-sized|TRBV7-9|NA|TRBJ2-7
CASSYTGGGGAYEQYF
TGTGCCAGCAGTTATACCGGGGGTGGTGGGGCCTACGAGCAGTACTTC
>medium-sized|TRBV12-3/TRBV12-4|TRBD2|TRBJ2-1
CASSLGLAGDLFF
TGTGCCAGCAGTCTTGGACTAGCGGGAGATCTGTTCTTC
>many|TRBV5-5|NA|TRBJ2-4
CASSLTGESIQYF
TGTGCCAGCAGCTTGACGGGGGAGAGCATTCAGTACTTC
>many|TRBV7-2|NA|TRBJ2-3
CASSHRDVKDTQYF
TGTGCCAGCAGCCACCGGGACGTAAAAGATACGCAGTATTTT
>few|TRBV7-2|NA|TRBJ1-1
CASTKGGGGLNTEAFF
TGTGCCAGCACCAAGGGGGGCGGGGGGCTGAACACTGAAGCTTTCTTT
>many|TRBV7-7|TRBD2|TRBJ2-7
CASSRDSGAHYEQYF
TGTGCCAGCAGCCGAGATAGCGGGGCGCACTACGAGCAGTACTTC
>many|TRBV7-9|NA|TRBJ2-3
CASSFGTDTQYF
TGTGCCAGCAGCTTTGGGACAGATACGCAGTATTTT
>many|TRBV7-6|TRBD1|TRBJ2-5
CASSTQGAQETQYF
TGTGCCAGCAGCACACAGGGGGCCCAAGAGACCCAGTACTTC
>many|TRBV28|NA|TRBJ2-4
CASSLVDKASNIQYF
TGTGCCAGCAGTTTAGTGGACAAGGCCTCAAACATTCAGTACTTC
>medium-sized|TRBV20-1|NA|TRBJ1-1
CSANFGFAGTEAFF
TGCAGTGCAAATTTCGGGTTCGCGGGCACTGAAGCTTTCTTT
>many|TRBV7-6|TRBD1|TRBJ2-3
CASSLGARTGRSTDTQYF
TGTGCCAGCAGCTTAGGGGCTCGGACAGGGCGGAGCACAGATACGCAGTATTTT
>many|TRBV28|NA|TRBJ1-2
CASRLTQGTGYGYTF
TGTGCCAGCAGATTGACACAGGGTACCGGCTATGGCTACACCTTC
>medium-sized|TRBV10-2|TRBD2|TRBJ2-2
CATLAGAYHGELFF
TGCGCCACCTTAGCGGGGGCCTATCACGGGGAGCTGTTTTTT
>once|TRBV10-2|NA|TRBJ2-4
CASSERGPYFAQYF
TGCGCCAGCAGTGAGAGGGGTCCCTACTTCGCTCAGTACTTC
>many|TRBV10-3|NA|TRBJ1-5
CAISESSGQGSNQPQHF
TGTGCCATCAGTGAGTCCTCCGGCCAGGGCAGCAATCAGCCCCAGCATTTT
>NA|TRBV20-1|TRBD2|TRBJ2-7
CSASPGTSGYEQYF
TGCAGTGCTAGTCCCGGGACTAGCGGCTACGAGCAGTACTTC
>many|TRBV20-1|NA|TRBJ1-5
CSARDTVGDQPQHF
TGCAGTGCTAGAGACACGGTTGGAGATCAGCCCCAGCATTTT
>many|TRBV24-1|NA|TRBJ2-3
CATIQRRWDTQYF
TGTGCCACCATCCAGAGGAGGTGGGATACGCAGTATTTT
>many|TRBV7-2|TRBD1|TRBJ1-5
CASTPDRVLNQPQHF
TGTGCCAGCACCCCGGACAGGGTTTTAAATCAGCCCCAGCATTTT
>many|TRBV20-1|TRBD2|TRBJ2-7
CSAVRLAENFEQYF
TGCAGTGCAGTACGACTAGCGGAAAACTTCGAGCAGTACTTC
>many|TRBV4-2|NA|TRBJ2-1
CASSSAAGTSYNEQFF
TGTGCCAGCAGCTCTGCGGCCGGAACCTCCTACAATGAGCAGTTCTTC
>many|TRBV7-2|TRBD2|TRBJ2-2
CASSLSGVNTGELFF
TGTGCCAGCAGCCTAAGCGGGGTTAACACCGGGGAGCTGTTTTTT
>many|TRBV20-1|NA|TRBJ2-7
CSARDGFRFEPLSSYEQYF
TGCAGTGCTAGAGATGGTTTTCGATTCGAGCCCCTGAGCTCCTACGAGCAGTACTTC
>NA|TRBV3-1|TRBD1|TRBJ2-3
CASSQVGTDTDTQYF
TGTGCCAGCAGCCAAGTCGGGACAGACACAGATACGCAGTATTTT
>many|TRBV9|TRBD1|TRBJ1-1
CASSVGLVRTGGVNTEAFF
TGTGCCAGCAGCGTAGGCCTAGTGAGGACAGGGGGCGTGAACACTGAAGCTTTCTTT
>many|TRBV20-1|TRBD2|TRBJ2-1
CSAPLAGGDNEQFF
TGCAGTGCCCCCCTAGCGGGGGGGGACAATGAGCAGTTCTTC